Below, one TCR beta chain is given with its context. As yet, its antigen is unknown. The CDR3 has 15 amino acids. The germline CDR1 and CDR2 sequences are SQVTM and ANQGSEA. V shed 4 bases, J shed 5 bases, and the junction held 11 bases outside the gene matches. The data stem from a study of shared clonotypes between healthy human individuals. Overall study context: CD8 memory received one plate per donor, CD8 naive two, CD4 memory three and CD4 naive three. Study conclusions and caveats: Rarefaction analysis demonstrated incomplete sorted-subset sequencing notwithstanding large depth.

Naive CD8 cells were CD45RO-negative, positively selected for CCR7, excluding terminally differentiated effector memory CD45RA+ cells. The donor population consisted of healthy HIV-negative adults with no recent acute infections or vaccinations. The protocol was immunoSEQ multiplex PCR, while the TCRdb copy is restricted to in-frame clones and leaves out a portion. The top ten clones hold approximately 1.7% of a sample with 2 million to 2.5 million clones, 90% to 95% of them seen once. The material sequenced was naive CD8+ T cells from PBMCs. The gene calls are TRBV29-1 and TRBJ2-5; TRBD2 matches at 9 bases. The source is a man between 18 and 29 years old in good health. Some clones in this sample may be carry-over from other donors' samples. The CDR3 spells CSVAVTSAGGETQYF. The CDR3 nucleotides are TGCAGCGTTGCCGTGACTAGCGCGGGGGGGGAGACCCAGTACTTC.